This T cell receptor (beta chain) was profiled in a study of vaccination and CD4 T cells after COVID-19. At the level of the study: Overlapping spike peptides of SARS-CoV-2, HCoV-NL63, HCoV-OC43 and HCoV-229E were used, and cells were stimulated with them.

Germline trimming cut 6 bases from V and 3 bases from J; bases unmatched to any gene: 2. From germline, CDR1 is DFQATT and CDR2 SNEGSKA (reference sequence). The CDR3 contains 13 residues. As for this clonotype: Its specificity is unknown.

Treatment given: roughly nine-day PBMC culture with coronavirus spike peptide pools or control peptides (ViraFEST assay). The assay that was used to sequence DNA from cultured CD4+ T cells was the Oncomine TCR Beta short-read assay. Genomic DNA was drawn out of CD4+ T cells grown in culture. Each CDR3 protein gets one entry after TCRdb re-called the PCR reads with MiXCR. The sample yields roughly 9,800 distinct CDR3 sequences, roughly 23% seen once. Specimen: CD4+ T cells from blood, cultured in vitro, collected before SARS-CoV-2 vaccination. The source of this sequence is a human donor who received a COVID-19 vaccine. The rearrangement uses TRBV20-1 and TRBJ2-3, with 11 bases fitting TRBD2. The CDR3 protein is CSAGLAATDTQYF. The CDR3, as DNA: TGCAGTGCGGGACTAGCGGCTACAGATACGCAGTATTTT.